This is a list of T cell receptor beta chains from one sample in a study of cytomegalovirus exposure and HLA in healthy donors. TCRdb keeps only in-frame clones here, not all; method: immunoSEQ multiplex PCR. The table has roughly 110,000 clones, around 82% seen once. Sequencing was done on a sample of PBMCs. The receptors stem from a man aged 50-59 years in good health and CMV-seronegative. Each CDR3 is given with its conserved first and last residue. D genes are given only for firm matches. Rows may omit the clone size; those that give it use once, few, many or a size class.

V: TRBV19; D: -; size: -; J: TRBJ1-3; DNA: TGTGCCAGTAGCACAGGGTACTCTGGAAACACCATATATTTT; CDR3: CASSTGYSGNTIYF
V: TRBV7-2; D: TRBD1; size: -; J: TRBJ1-1; DNA: TGTGCCAGCAGCTTCGGGGGACAGGGGGCGGGAGCTTTCTTT; CDR3: CASSFGGQGAGAFF
V: TRBV7-9; D: -; size: -; J: TRBJ1-2; DNA: TGTGCCAGCAGCCCCACGGGCGGGGAGGGAAAATTGTATGGCTACACCTTC; CDR3: CASSPTGGEGKLYGYTF
V: TRBV6-5; D: -; size: -; J: TRBJ2-1; DNA: TGTGCCAGCAGCCGGGGAAAGGGCTACAATGAGCAGTTCTTC; CDR3: CASSRGKGYNEQFF
V: TRBV4-1; D: TRBD1; size: -; J: TRBJ1-2; DNA: TGCGCCAGCAGCCCATTGGACAGGGAGGACTATGGCTACACCTTC; CDR3: CASSPLDREDYGYTF
V: TRBV27; D: TRBD2; size: -; J: TRBJ2-5; DNA: TGTGCCAGCAGTCTCCGGACTAGCGGGGCCAGGCAAGAGACCCAGTACTTC; CDR3: CASSLRTSGARQETQYF
V: TRBV7-3; D: -; size: -; J: TRBJ1-1; DNA: TGTGCCAGCAGCTTACAGGGAGGGAACACTGAAGCTTTCTTT; CDR3: CASSLQGGNTEAFF
V: TRBV4-1; D: TRBD1; size: -; J: TRBJ1-1; DNA: TGCGCCAGCAGCCGAGGGGGACAGGGGAACACTGAAGCTTTCTTT; CDR3: CASSRGGQGNTEAFF
V: TRBV6-4; D: -; size: -; J: TRBJ1-6; DNA: TGTGCCAGCAGTGAGTCGGGACAAGGGGTATCACCCCTCCACTTT; CDR3: CASSESGQGVSPLHF
V: TRBV6-5; D: -; size: -; J: TRBJ1-1; DNA: TGTGCCAGCAGTTATTGGAGGAACACTGAAGCTTTCTTT; CDR3: CASSYWRNTEAFF
V: TRBV10-3; D: -; size: -; J: TRBJ1-1; DNA: TGTGCCATCAGTGAGTCGGGGCAGGGGATTGAAGCTTTCTTT; CDR3: CAISESGQGIEAFF
V: TRBV7-2; D: TRBD1; size: -; J: TRBJ2-3; DNA: TGTGCCAGCAGCCGTAGACAGGGGAGCGATACGCAGTATTTT; CDR3: CASSRRQGSDTQYF
V: TRBV7-2; D: -; size: -; J: TRBJ2-3; DNA: TGTGCCAGCAGCGCTGGGGGGGATACGCAGTATTTT; CDR3: CASSAGGDTQYF
V: TRBV15; D: TRBD1; size: few; J: TRBJ1-1; DNA: TGTGCCACCAGCAGAGAATCCCCCGGGACAGGCGGAGAAGCTTTCTTT; CDR3: CATSRESPGTGGEAFF
V: TRBV6-6; D: -; size: -; J: TRBJ2-5; DNA: TGTGCCAGCAGTTACGCAGGACAGCCAGAGACCCAGTACTTC; CDR3: CASSYAGQPETQYF
V: TRBV10-3; D: -; size: -; J: TRBJ1-3; DNA: TGTGCCATCAGTGAGTCCTCAACAGGGAGTGGAAACACCATATATTTT; CDR3: CAISESSTGSGNTIYF
V: TRBV30; D: -; size: -; J: TRBJ2-7; DNA: TGTGCCTGGAGTGGACAGTTCCCTTGGCACGAGCAGTACTTC; CDR3: CAWSGQFPWHEQYF
V: TRBV4-3; D: -; size: once; J: TRBJ1-2; DNA: TGCGCCAGCAGCCAAGAAGTACAGGTACCCTATGGCTACACCTTC; CDR3: CASSQEVQVPYGYTF
V: TRBV9; D: TRBD2; size: -; J: TRBJ2-3; DNA: TGTGCCAGCAGCGTAGTTAGCGGGGGGCCTGATACGCAGTATTTT; CDR3: CASSVVSGGPDTQYF
V: TRBV15; D: TRBD2; size: many; J: TRBJ2-1; DNA: TGTGCCACCAGCAGAGGGACTAGCGACTACAATGAGCAGTTCTTC; CDR3: CATSRGTSDYNEQFF
V: TRBV19; D: -; size: -; J: TRBJ1-3; DNA: TGTGCCAGTAGTATTCTGACGACCTCGGGAAGCTCTGGAAACACCATATATTTT; CDR3: CASSILTTSGSSGNTIYF
V: TRBV19; D: -; size: -; J: TRBJ1-1; DNA: TGTGCCAGTAGTAACCCTGGCGGTGTGAACACTGAAGCTTTCTTT; CDR3: CASSNPGGVNTEAFF
V: TRBV10-2; D: -; size: -; J: TRBJ2-2; DNA: TGCGCCAGCAGCCGAGCAGCGGAAAACACCGGGGAGCTGTTTTTT; CDR3: CASSRAAENTGELFF
V: TRBV30; D: TRBD1; size: -; J: TRBJ1-5; DNA: TGTGCCTGCGTCCCGGGACAGGGACTGAGCAATCAGCCCCAGCATTTT; CDR3: CACVPGQGLSNQPQHF
V: TRBV27; D: -; size: -; J: TRBJ1-5; DNA: TGTGCCAGCAGTTTAAGGGGTGATGGGGCTGGGCAGCCCCAGCATTTT; CDR3: CASSLRGDGAGQPQHF
V: TRBV5-4; D: TRBD1; size: -; J: TRBJ2-7; DNA: TGTGCCAGCAGCCTTGGGACAGGGAGGTTCGAGCAGTACTTC; CDR3: CASSLGTGRFEQYF
V: TRBV11-3; D: -; size: -; J: TRBJ1-1; DNA: TGTGCCAGCAGCGTATCTCCAGGGAACACTGAAGCTTTCTTT; CDR3: CASSVSPGNTEAFF
V: TRBV5-8; D: TRBD2; size: -; J: TRBJ2-2; DNA: TGTGCCAGCAGCTCGCGACGATGGGGAGGGGTCGGGAACACCGGGGAGCTGTTTTTT; CDR3: CASSSRRWGGVGNTGELFF
V: TRBV6-5; D: TRBD1; size: -; J: TRBJ1-2; DNA: TGTGCCAGCAGTTCGACAGGGGGCGTTGACTATGGCTACACCTTC; CDR3: CASSSTGGVDYGYTF
V: TRBV10-3; D: TRBD1; size: -; J: TRBJ2-2; DNA: TGTGCCATCAGTGAGTCTCCTGGACAGGGGGCGCCTGGCGGGGAGCTGTTTTTT; CDR3: CAISESPGQGAPGGELFF
V: TRBV4-1; D: -; size: -; J: TRBJ2-2; DNA: TGCGCCAGCAGGGGGGCGGGCCTAAGGGGAACCGGGGAGCTGTTTTTT; CDR3: CASRGAGLRGTGELFF
V: TRBV7-2; D: -; size: few; J: TRBJ2-1; DNA: TGTGCCAGCAGCCCCGGCGGAGAGGGTTGGAGTGAGCAGTTCTTC; CDR3: CASSPGGEGWSEQFF
V: TRBV19; D: -; size: -; J: TRBJ2-2; DNA: TGTGCCAGTAGTATGGACTCCCGACGGCCTGACACCGGGGAGCTGTTTTTT; CDR3: CASSMDSRRPDTGELFF
V: TRBV6-5; D: -; size: -; J: TRBJ1-1; DNA: TGTGCCAGCAGTTTACAGGGCCGCGGCACTGAAGCTTTCTTT; CDR3: CASSLQGRGTEAFF
V: TRBV7-2; D: TRBD2; size: -; J: TRBJ2-7; DNA: TGTGCCAGCAGCTCCCGGGGAGCGGGGGCCTTATCCTACGAGCAGTACTTC; CDR3: CASSSRGAGALSYEQYF
V: TRBV4-2; D: -; size: -; J: TRBJ1-3; DNA: TGTGCCAGCAGCCAAGATCCAGGAACCTCTGGAAACACCATATATTTT; CDR3: CASSQDPGTSGNTIYF
V: TRBV6-6; D: -; size: -; J: TRBJ1-1; DNA: TGTGCCAGCAGTCCCCCTTATGAGAGGGAAGCTTTCTTT; CDR3: CASSPPYEREAFF
V: TRBV9; D: TRBD2; size: -; J: TRBJ2-1; DNA: TGTGCCAGCAGCGTAGATGGGACTAGCGGGGTCCACAATGAGCAGTTCTTC; CDR3: CASSVDGTSGVHNEQFF
V: TRBV11-1; D: -; size: -; J: TRBJ2-3; DNA: TGTGCCAGCAGCGATCCGGCAGGCAGCAGCACAGATACGCAGTATTTT; CDR3: CASSDPAGSSTDTQYF
V: TRBV28; D: TRBD1; size: -; J: TRBJ2-4; DNA: TGTGCCAGCAGTTTGGTGGCAGTCAGGGGGCCGACAGCCAAAAACATTCAGTACTTC; CDR3: CASSLVAVRGPTAKNIQYF
V: TRBV29-1; D: -; size: -; J: TRBJ2-7; DNA: TGCAGCGTTGAGAGTCCCTACGAGCAGTACTTC; CDR3: CSVESPYEQYF
V: TRBV29-1; D: -; size: -; J: TRBJ1-1; DNA: TGCAGCGTCAAGCTTACGTCGGTGAACACTGAAGCTTTCTTT; CDR3: CSVKLTSVNTEAFF
V: TRBV27; D: TRBD1; size: -; J: TRBJ2-1; DNA: TGTGCCAGCACCGCGACAGGGGCCTACAATGAGCAGTTCTTC; CDR3: CASTATGAYNEQFF
V: TRBV6-5; D: -; size: -; J: TRBJ2-5; DNA: TGTGCCAGCAGGACAGAAGGGGTAGAGACCCAGTACTTC; CDR3: CASRTEGVETQYF
V: TRBV19; D: -; size: few; J: TRBJ2-2; DNA: TGTGCCAGTGATAGGAACACCGGGGAGCTGTTTTTT; CDR3: CASDRNTGELFF
V: TRBV18; D: -; size: -; J: TRBJ2-2; DNA: TGTGCCAGCTCACCGTCTGGCGGGGCTAACACCGGGGAGCTGTTTTTT; CDR3: CASSPSGGANTGELFF
V: TRBV9; D: -; size: -; J: TRBJ1-3; DNA: TGTGCCAGCACCCCACAGAGCTCTGGAAACACCATATATTTT; CDR3: CASTPQSSGNTIYF
V: TRBV27; D: -; size: -; J: TRBJ1-1; DNA: TGTGCCAGCAAAAGGGTTGGAGGGAACACCGAAGCTTTCTTT; CDR3: CASKRVGGNTEAFF
V: TRBV6-5; D: -; size: -; J: TRBJ1-2; DNA: TGTGCCACTCAACCTCCAGGGGCTCACTATGGCTACACCTTC; CDR3: CATQPPGAHYGYTF
V: TRBV5-4; D: -; size: -; J: TRBJ2-1; DNA: TGTGCCAGCAGCCGGGATCAAAATGAGCAGTTCTTC; CDR3: CASSRDQNEQFF